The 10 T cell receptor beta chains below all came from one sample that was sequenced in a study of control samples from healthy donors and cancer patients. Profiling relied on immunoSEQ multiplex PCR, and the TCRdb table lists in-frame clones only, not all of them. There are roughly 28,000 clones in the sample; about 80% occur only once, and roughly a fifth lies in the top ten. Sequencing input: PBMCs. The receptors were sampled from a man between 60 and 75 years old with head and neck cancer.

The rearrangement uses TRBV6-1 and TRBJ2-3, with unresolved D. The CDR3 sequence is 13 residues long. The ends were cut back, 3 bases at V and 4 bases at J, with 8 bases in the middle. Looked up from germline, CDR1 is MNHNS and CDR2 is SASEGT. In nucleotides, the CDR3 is TGTGCCAGCAGTGATTTTCCCGCAGATACGCAGTATTTT. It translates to CASSDFPADTQYF.

CDR3 in DNA: TGTGCCAGCAGTTTGGGGGCGTCCTACGAGCAGTACTTC. This translates into CASSLGASYEQYF. The V gene is TRBV12-3 or TRBV12-4, the J gene TRBJ2-7, with D possibly TRBD1 on 6 matching bases. V gave up 3 bases and J gave up 1 base, with 7 bases separating them. The CDR3 sequence is 13 residues long.

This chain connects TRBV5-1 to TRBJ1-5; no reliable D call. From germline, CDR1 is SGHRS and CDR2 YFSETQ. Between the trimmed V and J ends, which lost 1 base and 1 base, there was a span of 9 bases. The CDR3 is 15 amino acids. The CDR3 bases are TGCGCCAGCAGCTTGTCGACTGGGAGCAATCAGCCCCAGCATTTT. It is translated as CASSLSTGSNQPQHF.

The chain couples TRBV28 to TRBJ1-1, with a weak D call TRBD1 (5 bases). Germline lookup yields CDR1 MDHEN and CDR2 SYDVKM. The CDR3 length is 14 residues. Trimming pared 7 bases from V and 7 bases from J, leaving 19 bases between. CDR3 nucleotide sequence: TGTGCCAGCACTCCCGCTGGGGCAGGTGGTGAAGCTTTCTTT. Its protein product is CASTPAGAGGEAFF.

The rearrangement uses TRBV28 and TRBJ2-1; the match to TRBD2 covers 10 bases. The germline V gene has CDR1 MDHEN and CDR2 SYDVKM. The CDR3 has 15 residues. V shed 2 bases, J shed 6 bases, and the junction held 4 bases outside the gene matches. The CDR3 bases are TGTGCCAGCAGTTTAATCCTAGCGGGAGTCAATGAGCAGTTCTTC. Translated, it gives CASSLILAGVNEQFF.

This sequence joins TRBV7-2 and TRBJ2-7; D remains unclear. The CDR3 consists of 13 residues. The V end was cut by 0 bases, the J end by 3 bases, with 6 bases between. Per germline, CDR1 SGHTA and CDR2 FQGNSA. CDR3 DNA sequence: TGTGCCAGCAGCTTAGCGTCGATCTACGAGCAGTACTTC. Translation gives CASSLASIYEQYF.

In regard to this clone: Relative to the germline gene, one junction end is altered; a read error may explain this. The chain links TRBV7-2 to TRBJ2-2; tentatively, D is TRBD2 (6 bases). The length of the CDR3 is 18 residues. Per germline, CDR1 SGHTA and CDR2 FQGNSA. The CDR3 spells CASSLSSLGSGNTGELFF. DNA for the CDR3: TGTGCGAGCAGTCTTTCGTCACTCGGGAGTGGCAACACCGGGGAGCTGTTTTTT.

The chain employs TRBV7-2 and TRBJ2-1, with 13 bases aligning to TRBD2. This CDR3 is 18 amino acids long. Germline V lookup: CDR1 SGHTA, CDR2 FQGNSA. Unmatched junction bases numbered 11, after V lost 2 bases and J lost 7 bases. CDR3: CASSLRRPGLAGENEQFF. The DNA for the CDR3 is TGTGCCAGCAGCTTACGCCGACCCGGACTAGCGGGAGAAAATGAGCAGTTCTTC. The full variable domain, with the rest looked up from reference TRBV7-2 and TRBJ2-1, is GAGVSQSPSNKVTEKGKDVELRCDPISGHTALYWYRQSLGQGLEFLIYFQGNSAPDKSGLPSDRFSAERTGGSVSTLTIQRTQQEDSAVYLCASSLRRPGLAGENEQFFGPGTRLTVL.

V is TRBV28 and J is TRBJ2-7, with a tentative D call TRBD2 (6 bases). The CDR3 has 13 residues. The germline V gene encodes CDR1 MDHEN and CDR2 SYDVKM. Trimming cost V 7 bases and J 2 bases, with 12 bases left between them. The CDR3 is CASIEGGAYEQYF. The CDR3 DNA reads TGTGCCAGCATTGAGGGAGGAGCCTACGAGCAGTACTTC.

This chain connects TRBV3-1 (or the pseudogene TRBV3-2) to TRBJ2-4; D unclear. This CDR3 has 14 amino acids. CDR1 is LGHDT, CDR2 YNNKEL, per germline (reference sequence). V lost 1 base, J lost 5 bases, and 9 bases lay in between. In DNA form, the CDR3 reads TGTGCCAGCAGCCAAGCAGGAGAACAAAACATTCAGTACTTC. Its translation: CASSQAGEQNIQYF.